A single sample is the source of the 14 T cell receptor beta chains below, sequenced in a study of PD-L1 blockade in urothelial cancer. Sequencing used immunoSEQ multiplex PCR; TCRdb keeps in-frame clones, though not all of them. The sample consists of under 120,000 clones, under 85% of them appearing once. The sequenced sample was PBMCs, obtained around atezolizumab (anti-PD-L1) treatment. These receptors were obtained from a man aged 50 to 60 with urothelial cancer.

The chain joins TRBV30 to TRBJ2-4, with D maybe TRBD1 (7 bases). The V end was cut by 2 bases, the J end by 1 base, with 15 bases between. Germline V lookup: CDR1 GTSNPN, CDR2 SVGIG (reference sequence). There are 16 residues in the CDR3. The CDR3 protein is CAWSLGPGGAKNIQYF. The DNA for the CDR3 is TGTGCCTGGAGTCTAGGTCCAGGGGGGGCCAAAAACATTCAGTACTTC. The whole variable domain, remainder taken from reference TRBV30 and TRBJ2-4, is SQTIHQWPATLVQPVGSPLSLECTVEGTSNPNLYWYRQAAGRGLQLLFYSVGIGQISSEVPQNLSASRPQDRQFILSSKKLLLSDSGFYLCAWSLGPGGAKNIQYFGAGTRLSVL.

Only a few counts were recorded for this clone. V and J are TRBV15 and TRBJ2-7, with D tentatively TRBD2 (5 bases). The CDR3 is 12 amino acids. Germline assignment: CDR1 LNHNV and CDR2 YYDKDF (reference sequence). Trimming removed 1 base from V and 7 bases from J, with 8 bases in between. CDR3 sequence (DNA): TGTGCCACCAGCAGAGTCGAGCGGGAGCAGTACTTC. This translates into CATSRVEREQYF. The complete variable domain, with remaining parts taken from reference TRBV15 and TRBJ2-7, reads DAMVIQNPRYQVTQFGKPVTLSCSQTLNHNVMYWYQQKSSQAPKLLFHYYDKDFNNEADTPDNFQSRRPNTSFCFLDIRSPGLGDTAMYLCATSRVEREQYFGPGTRLTVT.

The CDR3 protein is CASSRPGQANEKLFF. The CDR3 region has the DNA TGTGCCAGCAGCCGGCCGGGACAGGCTAATGAAAAACTGTTTTTT. The chain employs TRBV7-9 and TRBJ1-4; TRBD1 matches 8 bases. The CDR3 extends over 15 amino acids. CDR1 is SEHNR, CDR2 FQNEAQ, per germline (reference sequence). The trim removed 5 bases at V and 3 bases at J, leaving 5 bases unmatched.

The CDR3 sequence: CASSQGLAGETQYF. CDR3 DNA: TGCGCCAGCAGCCAGGGACTAGCTGGAGAGACCCAGTACTTC. The J gene is TRBJ2-5, the V gene TRBV4-1; 9 nucleotides agree with TRBD2. V shed 3 bases and J 4 bases; nucleotides not matched to a gene: 3. Germline CDR1 MGHRA, CDR2 YSYEKL. The CDR3 is made up of 14 amino acids.

This clone has only a few counts. The rearrangement links TRBV2 to TRBJ1-2; weak D call: TRBD1 (5 bases). CDR1 and CDR2 from the germline V gene are SNHLY and FYNNEI. There are 12 residues in the CDR3. V shed 11 bases and J shed 9 bases, with 19 bases lying between them. The CDR3: CAGGRDLKRYTF. The CDR3 region has the DNA TGTGCCGGGGGGAGGGACCTCAAGCGCTACACCTTC. The full variable domain, its missing parts supplied by reference TRBV2 and TRBJ1-2, is EPEVTQTPSHQVTQMGQEVILRCVPISNHLYFYWYRQILGQKVEFLVSFYNNEISEKSEIFDDQFSVERPDGSNFTLKIRSTKLEDSAMYFCAGGRDLKRYTFGSGTRLTVV.

V gene TRBV10-3 combines with J gene TRBJ2-7; 10 bases match TRBD2. CDR1 and CDR2 (germline): ENHRY, SYGVKD. This CDR3 has 17 residues. The V gene end was trimmed by 4 bases and the J gene end by 1 base; junction bases not matched to a gene: 10. CDR3 DNA sequence: TGTGCCATCAGTGGGCAGGGAAGCGGGAGGGCTTCCTACGAGCAGTACTTC. Translated, it gives CAISGQGSGRASYEQYF.

V usage is TRBV19 and J usage is TRBJ2-5; 7 bases line up with TRBD1. The CDR3 sequence is 15 residues long. V dropped 5 bases and J dropped 5; count of bases not matched to a gene: 11. Per the germline V gene, CDR1 is LNHDA and CDR2 is SQIVND (reference sequence). CDR3 amino acids: CASSSTRGSRETQYF. The CDR3 nucleotides read TGTGCCAGTAGTTCAACCAGGGGGTCTCGGGAGACCCAGTACTTC.

This chain uses TRBV7-9 with TRBJ1-1; D gene uncertain. In germline, CDR1 is SEHNR, CDR2 FQNEAQ (reference sequence). This CDR3 comprises 15 residues. V was trimmed by 5 bases and J by 2 bases, leaving 15 bases between them. This CDR3 is CASSPRSGENTEAFF. CDR3 nucleotides: TGTGCCAGCAGCCCCCGGTCCGGGGAAAACACTGAAGCTTTCTTT. The variable domain in full, with the rest retrieved from reference TRBV7-9 and TRBJ1-1, is DTGVSQNPRHKITKRGQNVTFRCDPISEHNRLYWYRQTLGQGPEFLTYFQNEAQLEKSRLLSDRFSAERPKGSFSTLEIQRTEQGDSAMYLCASSPRSGENTEAFFGQGTRLTVV.

This clone was picked up one time. This rearrangement joins TRBV18 to TRBJ1-3; TRBD1 aligns across 7 bases. The CDR3 consists of 16 residues. V was clipped by 2 bases and J by 0 bases; unmatched bases: 4. The germline V gene encodes CDR1 KGHSH and CDR2 LQKENI. CDR3 bases: TGTGCCAGCTCACCAAGACAGGGAAACTCTGGAAACACCATATATTTT. It translates to CASSPRQGNSGNTIYF.

The chain uses TRBV28 and TRBJ2-7; possibly TRBD2 for D (7 bases). The length of the CDR3 is 16 residues. CDR1 MDHEN and CDR2 SYDVKM come from the germline V gene. Trimming left V 2 bases short and J 0 bases short, with 14 bases between. CDR3 sequence reads: CASSLGGGHYSYEQYF. CDR3 in DNA: TGTGCCAGCAGTTTAGGGGGGGGCCACTACTCCTACGAGCAGTACTTC.

The genes are TRBV6-5 and TRBJ2-1, with TRBD2 as a possible D gene (6 bases). The CDR3 loop spans 13 amino acids. The germline V gene encodes CDR1 MNHEY and CDR2 SVGAGI. V was cut by 2 bases and J by 7 bases, with 9 bases left in between. The CDR3 protein is CASSYRLGNEQFF. CDR3 bases: TGTGCCAGCAGTTACCGACTAGGTAATGAGCAGTTCTTC.

The CDR3 reads CASSLFNMDNSPLHF. In DNA form, the CDR3 reads TGTGCCAGCAGCTTGTTCAACATGGATAATTCACCCCTCCACTTT. The chain couples TRBV5-4 to TRBJ1-6, with D unclear. Trimming pared 1 base from V and 5 bases from J, leaving 10 bases between. The CDR3 is made up of 15 amino acids. Germline loops: CDR1 SGHNT, CDR2 YYREEE (reference sequence). The variable domain in full, completed from reference TRBV5-4 and TRBJ1-6, reads ETGVTQSPTHLIKTRGQQVTLRCSSQSGHNTVSWYQQALGQGPQFIFQYYREEENGRGNFPPRFSGLQFPNYSSELNVNALELDDSALYLCASSLFNMDNSPLHFGNGTRLTVT.

The J gene is TRBJ2-2, the V gene TRBV5-1; no reliable D call. CDR1 is SGHRS, CDR2 YFSETQ, per germline. The V end was cut by 3 bases, the J end by 7 bases, with 13 bases between. The CDR3 length is 14 residues. CDR3 amino acids: CASSSETYRGELFF. The CDR3 DNA sequence: TGCGCCAGCAGCTCAGAGACATATCGCGGGGAGCTGTTTTTT.

The V call is TRBV6-1, the J call TRBJ2-4, with 9 positions matching TRBD1. V lost 5 bases to trimming and J lost 9 bases; unmatched junction nucleotides: 5. This CDR3 is built from 13 residues. The germline CDR1 and CDR2 sequences are MNHNS and SASEGT. CDR3 nucleotide sequence: TGTGCCAGCAGTTGGACAGGGGCGGGCATTCAGTACTTC. This translates into CASSWTGAGIQYF.